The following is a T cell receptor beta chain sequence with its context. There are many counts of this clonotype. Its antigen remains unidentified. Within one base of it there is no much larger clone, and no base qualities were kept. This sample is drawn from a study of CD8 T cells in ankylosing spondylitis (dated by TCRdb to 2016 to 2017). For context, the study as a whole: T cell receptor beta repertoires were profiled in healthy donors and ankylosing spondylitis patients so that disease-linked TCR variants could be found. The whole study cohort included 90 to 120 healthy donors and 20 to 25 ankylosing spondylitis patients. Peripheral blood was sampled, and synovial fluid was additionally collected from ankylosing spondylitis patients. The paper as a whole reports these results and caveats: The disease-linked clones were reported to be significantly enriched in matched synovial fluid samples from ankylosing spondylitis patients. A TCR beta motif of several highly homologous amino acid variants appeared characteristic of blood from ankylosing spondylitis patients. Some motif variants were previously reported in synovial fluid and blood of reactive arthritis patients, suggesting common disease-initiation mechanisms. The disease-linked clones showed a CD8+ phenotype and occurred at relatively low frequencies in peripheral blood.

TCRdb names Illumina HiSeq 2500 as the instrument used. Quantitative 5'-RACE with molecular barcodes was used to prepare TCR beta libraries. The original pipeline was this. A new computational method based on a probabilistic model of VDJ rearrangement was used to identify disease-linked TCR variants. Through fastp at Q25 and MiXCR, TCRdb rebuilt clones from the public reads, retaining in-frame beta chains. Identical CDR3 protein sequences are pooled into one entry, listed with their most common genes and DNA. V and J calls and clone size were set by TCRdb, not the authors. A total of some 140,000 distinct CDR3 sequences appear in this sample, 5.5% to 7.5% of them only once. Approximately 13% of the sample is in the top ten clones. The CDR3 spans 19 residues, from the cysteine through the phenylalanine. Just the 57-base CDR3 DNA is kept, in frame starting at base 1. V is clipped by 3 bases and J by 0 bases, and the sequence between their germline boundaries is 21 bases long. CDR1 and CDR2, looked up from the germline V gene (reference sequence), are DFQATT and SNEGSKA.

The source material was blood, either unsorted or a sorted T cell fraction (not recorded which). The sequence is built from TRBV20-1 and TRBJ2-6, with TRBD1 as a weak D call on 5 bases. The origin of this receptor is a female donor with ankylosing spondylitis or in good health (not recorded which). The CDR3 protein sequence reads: CSASPQGRNRSSGANVLTF. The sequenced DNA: TGCAGTGCTAGTCCCCAGGGAAGAAATCGAAGCTCTGGGGCCAACGTCCTGACTTTC.